Presented here are 30 T cell receptor beta chains from one specimen sequenced in a study of T cell repertoires in cytomegalovirus infection. TCRdb fed the reads into MiXCR, producing one record per CDR3 protein. The sample lists around 490,000 distinct CDR3 sequences; around 27% were seen once. The specimen was PBMCs. The receptors here all came from a human donor in good health (CMV status not recorded). Some clones in this sample may be carry-over from other donors' samples.

There are a few counts of this clonotype. The chain carries TRBV19 and TRBJ2-3, with TRBD1 identical over 10 bases. J was trimmed by 4 bases and V by 10 bases; bases with no gene match: 8. Germline V gives CDR1 LNHDA, CDR2 SQIVND (reference sequence). This CDR3 has 14 residues. The CDR3 loop reads CATATGGLADTQYF. In DNA form, the CDR3 reads TGTGCCACCGCGACAGGGGGCTTGGCAGATACGCAGTATTTT.

This clonotype was observed at least ten times. J is TRBJ2-2 and V is TRBV7-8; a possible D gene is TRBD1 (6 bases). Per germline, CDR1 SGHVS and CDR2 FQNEAQ. V lost 5 bases, J lost 0 bases, and 13 bases lay in between. CDR3 length: 16 residues. CDR3 sequence reads: CASSPTGPTNTGELFF. DNA for the CDR3: TGTGCCAGCAGCCCGACAGGTCCAACGAACACCGGGGAGCTGTTTTTT.

This clonotype was observed a handful of times. The chain employs TRBV12-3 or TRBV12-4 and TRBJ2-1; 11 bases are a match to TRBD2. V shed 6 bases, J shed 6 bases, and the junction held 7 bases outside the gene matches. This CDR3 is 15 amino acids long. The CDR3 sequence: CASRTSGNYGNEQFF. In DNA form, the CDR3 reads TGTGCCAGCAGGACTAGCGGGAATTATGGCAATGAGCAGTTCTTC.

This clonotype was counted between two and nine times. This chain links TRBV12-3 or TRBV12-4 with TRBJ1-1; 9 nucleotides agree with TRBD1. After removal of 7 bases from V and 4 bases from J, the junction contained 7 bases not matched to a gene. The CDR3 runs to 14 residues. DNA for the CDR3: TGTGCCAGCACTATAACAGGGGGCAGCACTGAAGCTTTCTTT. It translates to CASTITGGSTEAFF.

This clonotype was counted ten times or more. This chain joins TRBV7-8 and TRBJ2-3; a weak D match, TRBD2 (5 bases). Trimming pared 1 base from V and 10 bases from J, leaving 12 bases between. The germline V gene encodes CDR1 SGHVS and CDR2 FQNEAQ. CDR3 length: 13 residues. The CDR3, as DNA: TGTGCCAGCAGCTTAGATTCGCGAGCGGCGCAGTATTTT. Translated, it gives CASSLDSRAAQYF.

This clonotype showed up just a few times. The V gene is TRBV10-3, the J gene TRBJ1-6; no firm D call. Germline CDR1 ENHRY, CDR2 SYGVKD. Trimming took off 0 bases at V and 10 bases at J, with 7 bases between the two ends. The length of the CDR3 is 13 residues. For the CDR3, the DNA is TGTGCCATCAGTGAGTCTGTTGACTCACCCCTCCACTTT. It specifies CAISESVDSPLHF.

This clonotype was picked up a small number of times. J is TRBJ1-2 and V is TRBV11-3, with TRBD1 identical over 8 bases. Germline assignment: CDR1 SGHNT and CDR2 YENEEA. This CDR3 has 13 residues. V shed 5 bases and J 8 bases; nucleotides not matched to a gene: 7. CDR3 loop: CASSLRTGKGYTF. Here the CDR3 DNA reads TGTGCCAGCAGCCTCAGGACAGGGAAGGGCTACACCTTC.

The sample holds many counts of this clonotype. The genes are TRBV5-4 and TRBJ1-5; no clear D. Germline V CDR1 and CDR2: SGHNT, YYREEE (reference sequence). Trimming shortened V by 4 bases and J by 3 bases, and 11 bases separated the two germline ends. The length of the CDR3 is 14 residues. CDR3 nucleotides: TGTGCCAGCAGCAAAAACGGTAACAATCAGCCCCAGCATTTT. It is translated as CASSKNGNNQPQHF.

This clonotype was recorded at least ten times. The chain combines TRBV7-2 with TRBJ2-3; 12 nucleotides agree with TRBD2. This CDR3 has 21 residues. The J segment lost 2 bases and the V segment lost 1 base, leaving 16 bases of the junction unmatched. Germline V gene lookup returns CDR1 SGHTA and CDR2 FQGNSA. CDR3 DNA: TGTGCCAGCAGCTTAGACCGCCGTTGGGGGGGACTAGCGGGTTTCACAGATACGCAGTATTTT. Encoded protein: CASSLDRRWGGLAGFTDTQYF.

This chain joins TRBV7-2 and TRBJ2-1; a weak D match, TRBD2 (6 bases). The CDR3 totals 18 residues. Trimming shortened V by 5 bases and J by 4 bases, and 24 bases separated the two germline ends. CDR1 SGHTA and CDR2 FQGNSA come from the germline V gene. The CDR3 here is CASSRLLLSGEGYNEQFF. CDR3 coding DNA: TGTGCCAGCAGCCGTTTGCTACTTAGCGGAGAGGGATACAATGAGCAGTTCTTC.

This rearrangement joins TRBV25-1 to TRBJ2-5; tentative D call: TRBD1 (5 bases). V lost 0 bases and J lost 1, with 9 bases in between. The CDR3 runs to 15 residues. Germline CDR1 reads MGHDK; CDR2 reads SYGVNS. The CDR3 spells CASSEYKGAQETQYF. CDR3 in DNA: TGTGCCAGCAGTGAATATAAAGGGGCCCAAGAGACCCAGTACTTC.

This clonotype was seen more than once but under ten times. The rearrangement uses TRBV28 and TRBJ2-5; tentative D call: TRBD2 (6 bases). This CDR3 has 13 amino acids. V lost 6 bases, J lost 5 bases, and 13 bases lay in between. Per germline, CDR1 MDHEN and CDR2 SYDVKM. For the CDR3, the DNA is TGTGCCAGCAGCTGCCGGGAGAGGGAGACCCAGTACTTC. Residues: CASSCRERETQYF.

This clonotype was observed many times. The DNA for the CDR3 is TGTGCCTGGAACAGGGGTAGCAATCAGCCCCAGCATTTT. Protein product: CAWNRGSNQPQHF. This chain joins TRBV30 and TRBJ1-5, with 7 bases aligning to TRBD1. Germline values: CDR1 GTSNPN, CDR2 SVGIG (reference sequence). V lost 4 bases to trimming and J lost 0 bases; unmatched junction nucleotides: 0. There are 13 residues in the CDR3.

This chain links TRBV11-3 with TRBJ2-2, with no clear D. CDR3 length: 14 amino acids. Trimming removed 2 bases at V and 3 bases at J, with 7 bases between. Germline V gives CDR1 SGHNT, CDR2 YENEEA. CDR3 region: CASSLNRDTGELFF. The CDR3 region has the DNA TGTGCCAGCAGCTTAAACAGAGACACCGGGGAGCTGTTTTTT.

A few counts support this clonotype. V usage is TRBV12-3 or TRBV12-4 and J usage is TRBJ1-2; weak D call: TRBD1 (6 bases). The V and J ends lost 6 bases and 1 base respectively, with 12 bases between them. CDR3 length equals 14 residues. The CDR3 sequence is CASSPGEVNYGYTF. The CDR3 DNA reads as TGTGCCAGCAGCCCAGGGGAGGTTAACTATGGCTACACCTTC.

The CDR3 nucleotides read TGTGCCAGCAGCTTAGCGAGGGGGCTCATCAATGAGCAGTTCTTC. This sequence encodes CASSLARGLINEQFF. The chain uses TRBV7-4 and TRBJ2-1; 7 bases are a match to TRBD1. The V gene end was trimmed by 0 bases and the J gene end by 6 bases; junction bases not matched to a gene: 5. Per the germline V gene, CDR1 is SGHVT and CDR2 is SQSDAQ. This CDR3 is 15 amino acids long. The full variable domain, completed using reference TRBV7-4 and TRBJ2-1, is GAGVSQSPRYKVAKRGRDVALRCDSISGHVTLYWYRQTLGQGSEVLTYSQSDAQRDKSGRPSGRFSAERPERSVSTLKIQRTEQGDSAVYLCASSLARGLINEQFFGPGTRLTVL.

The V call is TRBV19, the J call TRBJ2-7; the D gene is possibly TRBD1 (7 bases). This CDR3 has 15 amino acids. The V gene's germline CDR1 is LNHDA and CDR2 SQIVND (reference sequence). The V gene lost 5 bases and the J gene lost 5 bases, with 19 bases spanning the gap. The CDR3 protein is CASSPFGGQRNEQYF. The CDR3 region has the DNA TGTGCCAGTAGTCCCTTCGGGGGACAGAGGAACGAGCAGTACTTC.

In its sample, this clonotype was seen many times. The chain employs TRBV7-2 and TRBJ1-1, with D perhaps matching TRBD1 (5 bases). V shed 0 bases and J shed 4 bases, with 15 bases lying between them. Per the germline V gene, CDR1 is SGHTA and CDR2 is FQGNSA. This CDR3 is 16 amino acids long. The CDR3: CASSLARGLDRTEAFF. The CDR3 DNA reads TGTGCCAGCAGCTTAGCACGGGGCCTGGATCGCACTGAAGCTTTCTTT.

The chain has TRBV7-9 and TRBJ1-1; D remains ambiguous. The CDR3 is made up of 13 amino acids. The ends were cut back, 2 bases at V and 8 bases at J, with 12 bases in the middle. CDR1 is SEHNR and CDR2 is FQNEAQ in the germline V gene (reference sequence). The CDR3 DNA sequence: TGTGCCAGCAGCTTATATCAGGCTAACGAAGCTTTCTTT. Translated, it gives CASSLYQANEAFF.

V and J are TRBV27 and TRBJ2-2; D is uncertain. Germline CDR1 reads MNHEY; CDR2 reads SMNVEV (reference sequence). V was cut by 2 bases and J by 6 bases, with 7 bases left in between. The CDR3 extends over 13 amino acids. CDR3 nucleotides: TGTGCCAGCAGTTTAAAGCGATCCGGGGAGCTGTTTTTT. Protein sequence: CASSLKRSGELFF.

This clonotype showed up just a few times. This chain joins TRBV7-6 and TRBJ1-1; D uncertain. The V and J ends lost 6 bases and 8 bases respectively, with 19 bases between them. CDR1 SGHVS and CDR2 FNYEAQ come from the germline V gene. CDR3 size: 14 residues. CDR3 loop: CASSPGRKRTEAFF. The CDR3 region has the DNA TGTGCCAGCAGTCCCGGGAGGAAGCGGACGGAAGCTTTCTTT.

This chain connects TRBV3-1 to TRBJ2-5; TRBD1 aligns across 9 bases. This CDR3 has 17 residues. Germline CDR1 is LGHDT and CDR2 is YNNKEL (reference sequence). V trimming: 1 base; J trimming: 4 bases; junction bases outside the gene matches: 10. The CDR3 DNA follows: TGTGCCAGCAGCCAAGGACGGACAGGGGTAACCGTAGAGACCCAGTACTTC. It translates to CASSQGRTGVTVETQYF.

This clonotype showed up many times. J is TRBJ2-7 and V is TRBV6-1, with D perhaps matching TRBD1 (5 bases). The CDR3 consists of 13 residues. V dropped 8 bases and J dropped 6 bases, with 17 bases sitting between them. Germline values: CDR1 MNHNS, CDR2 SASEGT. In DNA, the CDR3 is TGTGCCAGCGGGGCCGGGTCCCTCCGCGAGCAGTACGTC. Translating it yields CASGAGSLREQYV.

The V gene is TRBV12-3 or TRBV12-4, the J gene TRBJ1-5, with a weak D call TRBD1 (5 bases). The CDR3 has 15 amino acids. Trimming cost V 5 bases and J 1 base, with 12 bases left between them. The CDR3 DNA reads as TGTGCCAGCAGTCCAAGGTGGGGGAGCAATCAGCCCCAGCATTTT. Translation gives CASSPRWGSNQPQHF.

The chain joins TRBV7-2 to TRBJ2-7; D might be TRBD1 (5 bases). Trimming stripped 5 bases from V and 4 bases from J, with 12 bases between. In germline, CDR1 is SGHTA, CDR2 FQGNSA. The CDR3 has 13 amino acids. DNA of the CDR3: TGTGCCAGCAGCATCCAGAGACAGTACGAGCAGTACGTC. As protein: CASSIQRQYEQYV.

This clonotype has only a few counts. J is TRBJ2-1 and V is TRBV12-3 or TRBV12-4, with TRBD2 matching over 9 bases. With 3 bases clipped from V and 2 bases from J, the junction kept 11 bases outside the gene matches. This CDR3 contains 18 residues. The CDR3 here is CASSFFRGRARAYNEQFF. The CDR3 DNA is TGTGCCAGCAGTTTTTTTCGCGGGAGGGCCCGGGCCTACAATGAGCAGTTCTTC.

V is TRBV19 and J is TRBJ2-7; D is undetermined. In germline, CDR1 is LNHDA, CDR2 SQIVND (reference sequence). CDR3 size: 14 residues. The V and J ends lost 5 bases and 2 bases respectively, with 13 bases between them. CDR3 region: CASSWKDGAYEQYV. As DNA, the CDR3 is TGTGCCAGTAGTTGGAAGGACGGAGCCTACGAGCAGTACGTC.

This clonotype has at least ten counts. The V gene is TRBV6-1, the J gene TRBJ1-5; weak D call: TRBD1 (5 bases). Germline CDR1 reads MNHNS; CDR2 reads SASEGT. Trimming cost V 1 base and J 3 bases, with 10 bases left between them. The CDR3 covers 15 residues. The CDR3 sequence is CASSEDRRYNQPQHF. CDR3 DNA: TGTGCCAGCAGTGAAGACAGGCGTTACAATCAGCCCCAGCATTTT.

The V and J genes are TRBV6-1 and TRBJ1-1; D call uncertain. Trimming left V 6 bases short and J 1 base short, with 15 bases between. The CDR3 is 15 residues long. Germline V gives CDR1 MNHNS, CDR2 SASEGT. Here the CDR3 DNA reads TGTGCCAGCAGAACAGCCCTGACCCGGAACACTGAAGCTTTCTTT. Its translation is CASRTALTRNTEAFF.

This clonotype was seen many times. This chain joins TRBV7-2 and TRBJ1-4; D uncertain. V was clipped by 2 bases and J by 0 bases, with 7 bases between them. CDR3 length equals 15 residues. Per germline, CDR1 SGHTA and CDR2 FQGNSA. CDR3 coding DNA: TGTGCCAGCAGCTTACGGGATTCAACTAATGAAAAACTGTTTTTT. It codes for CASSLRDSTNEKLFF.